Listed below are T cell receptor beta chains from one sample, sequenced in a study of T cells expressing NK-cell markers. For each CDR3 protein, TCRdb gives one entry from its re-call of the 5' RACE reads, without DNA. The sample's table shows some 280,000 distinct CDR3 sequences. The specimen was blood T cells: a sorted CD56 or NKG2C T cell subset, CD4+ or CD8+ T cells, or bulk PBMC T cells (not recorded which). The source is a young man in good health. CDR3s include the opening cysteine and the closing phenylalanine or tryptophan.

j_call v_call cdr3_aa
TRBJ2-3 TRBV20-1 CSARGGQPGGADTQYF
TRBJ1-2 TRBV29-1 CSVSLKMGRYGYTF
TRBJ2-7 TRBV20-1 CSPDGRSYEQYF
TRBJ1-2 TRBV7-8 CASSPGPDYGYTF
TRBJ2-1 TRBV12-3/TRBV12-4 CASSLILAGQNEQFF
TRBJ1-3 TRBV20-1 CSARDGRGNTIYF
TRBJ1-2 TRBV29-1 CSAEPDRDLSGYTF
TRBJ2-2 TRBV29-1 CSVELDLNTGELFF
TRBJ2-1 TRBV29-1 CSVEDKRGNEQFF
TRBJ2-2 TRBV2 CASSRQGAGELFF
TRBJ2-2 TRBV12-3/TRBV12-4 CASTEIAGGGELFF
TRBJ2-6 TRBV18 CASSPLGLDGANVLTF
TRBJ1-5 TRBV12-3/TRBV12-4 CASRDRAQPQHF
TRBJ2-2 TRBV6-6 CASSYKGTGELFF
TRBJ2-1 TRBV10-3 CAIKGLAGGLDEQFF
TRBJ2-2 TRBV18 CASSPRASGSNTGELFF
TRBJ1-2 TRBV25-1 CASSEFGGISYGYTF
TRBJ2-1 TRBV12-3/TRBV12-4 CASSRWDRNEQFF
TRBJ2-2 TRBV12-3/TRBV12-4 CASSSGGGGTGELFF
TRBJ2-3 TRBV24-1 CATHHTDTQYF
TRBJ2-2 TRBV4-3 CASSQEGKTGLNTGELFF
TRBJ2-7 TRBV6-1 CASSESTRIYEQYF
TRBJ2-1 TRBV4-1 CASSQGGGLAGVFLPNEQFF
TRBJ2-1 TRBV7-9 CASSLRVTGANEQFF
TRBJ2-3 TRBV20-1 CSARDLLAGVADTQYF
TRBJ2-2 TRBV20-1 CSARVGGGVTGELFF
TRBJ2-1 TRBV3-1 CASSQELGAVYNEQFF
TRBJ2-5 TRBV7-9 CASSFPQGRQETQYF
TRBJ1-6 TRBV20-1 CSAIGLPGSPLHF
TRBJ2-5 TRBV7-9 CASSSTKGKETQYF
TRBJ2-3 TRBV5-8 CASGAEAASGTQYF
TRBJ2-5 TRBV12-3/TRBV12-4 CASSRSSGRAETQYF
TRBJ2-7 TRBV5-1 CASSAGTGEQYF
TRBJ2-3 TRBV19 CASTAGTGRSTQYF
TRBJ2-1 TRBV15 CATSSHSYGSYNEQFF
TRBJ2-2 TRBV5-4 CASSLETGPHTGELFF
TRBJ2-5 TRBV20-1 CSGSRDRREETQYF
TRBJ2-5 TRBV29-1 CSVTTGTGFQETQYF